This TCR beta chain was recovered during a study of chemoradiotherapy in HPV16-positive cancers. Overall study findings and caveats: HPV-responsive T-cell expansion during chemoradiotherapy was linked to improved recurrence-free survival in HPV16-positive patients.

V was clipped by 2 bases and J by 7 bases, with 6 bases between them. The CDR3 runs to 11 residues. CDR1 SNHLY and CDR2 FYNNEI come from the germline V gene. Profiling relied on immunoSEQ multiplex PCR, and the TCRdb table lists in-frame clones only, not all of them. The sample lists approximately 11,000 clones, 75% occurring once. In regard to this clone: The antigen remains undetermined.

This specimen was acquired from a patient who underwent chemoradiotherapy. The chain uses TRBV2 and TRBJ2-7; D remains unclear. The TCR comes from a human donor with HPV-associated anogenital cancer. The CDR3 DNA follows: TGTGCCAGCAGTGAAAAATGGGAGCAGTACTTC. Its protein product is CASSEKWEQYF.